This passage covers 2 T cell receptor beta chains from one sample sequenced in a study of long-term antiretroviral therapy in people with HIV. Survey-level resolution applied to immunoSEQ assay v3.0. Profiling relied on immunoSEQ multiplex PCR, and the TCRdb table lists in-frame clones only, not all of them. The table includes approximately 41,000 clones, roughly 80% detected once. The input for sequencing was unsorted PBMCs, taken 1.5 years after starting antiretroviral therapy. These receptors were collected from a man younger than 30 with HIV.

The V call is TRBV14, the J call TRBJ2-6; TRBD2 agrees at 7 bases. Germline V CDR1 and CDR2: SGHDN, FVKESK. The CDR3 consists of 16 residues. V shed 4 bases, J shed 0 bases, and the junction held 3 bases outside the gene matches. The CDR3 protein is CASSRGGYSGANVLTF. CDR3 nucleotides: TGTGCCAGCAGCCGGGGGGGATACTCTGGGGCCAACGTCCTGACTTTC.

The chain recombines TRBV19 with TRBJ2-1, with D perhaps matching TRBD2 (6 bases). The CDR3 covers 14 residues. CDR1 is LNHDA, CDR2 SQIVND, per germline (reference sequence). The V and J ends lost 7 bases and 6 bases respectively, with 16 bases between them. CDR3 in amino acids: CASTPTSKTNEQFF. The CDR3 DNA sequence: TGTGCCAGTACCCCGACTAGTAAGACCAATGAGCAGTTCTTC.